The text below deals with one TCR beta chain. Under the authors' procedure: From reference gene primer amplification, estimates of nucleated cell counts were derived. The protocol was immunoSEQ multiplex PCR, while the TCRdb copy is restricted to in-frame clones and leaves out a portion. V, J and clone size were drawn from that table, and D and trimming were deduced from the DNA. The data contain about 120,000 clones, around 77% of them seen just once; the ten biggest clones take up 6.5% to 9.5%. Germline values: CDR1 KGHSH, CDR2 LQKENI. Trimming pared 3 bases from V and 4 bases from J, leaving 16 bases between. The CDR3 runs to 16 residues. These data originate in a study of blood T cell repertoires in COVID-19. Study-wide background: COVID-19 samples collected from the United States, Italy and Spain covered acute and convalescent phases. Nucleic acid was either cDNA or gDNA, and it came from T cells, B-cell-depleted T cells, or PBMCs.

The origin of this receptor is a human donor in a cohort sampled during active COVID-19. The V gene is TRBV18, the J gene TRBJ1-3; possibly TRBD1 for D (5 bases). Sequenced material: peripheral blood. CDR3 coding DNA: TGTGCCAGCTCACCCTCAACGTTAAGACAGGGAAACACCATATATTTT. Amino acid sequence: CASSPSTLRQGNTIYF.